This T cell receptor (beta chain) was captured by sequencing in a study of blood T cell repertoires in COVID-19. The overall study: Both acute and convalescent COVID-19 samples were obtained from the United States, Italy and Spain. The analysed material was cDNA or gDNA that came from T cells, B-cell-depleted T cells, or PBMCs.

The germline gives CDR1 MDHEN, CDR2 SYDVKM. This CDR3 comprises 16 residues. V trimming: 5 bases; J trimming: 2 bases; junction bases outside the gene matches: 9. Using immunoSEQ multiplex PCR, the repertoire was profiled, and TCRdb retains in-frame clones only, with some absent. This sample has some 45,000 clones; 83% occur once, and the top ten carry roughly 8.2%. V and J are TRBV28 and TRBJ2-7; 10 nucleotides align to TRBD1. The TCR was taken from a man at least 80 years old in a cohort sampled during active COVID-19. Sample: peripheral blood. CDR3: CASSIRQGAGAYEQYF. In nucleotides, the CDR3 is TGTGCCAGCAGTATTAGACAGGGGGCCGGCGCCTACGAGCAGTACTTC.